A single T cell receptor (beta chain) is shown here with its context. Its antigen is not identified. The source of the sample is a study of Graves' ophthalmopathy and Graves' hyperthyroidism. Across the study: Peripheral blood sampling preceded any treatment and occurred at initial diagnosis.

Study-wide results and caveats: Most thyroid clonotypes expanded beyond 0.001 frequency were also found in blood.

Establishment of the diagnosis relied upon clinical symptoms, serum thyroxine, TRAb, thyroid ultrasound and orbital computed tomography. Someone took the PBMCs out of roughly 10 ml of fresh peripheral blood. Investigators amplified TCR beta CDR3 regions from RNA transcripts. HTBI-primed RT-PCR formed the first round, and a multiplex PCR formed the second. From the multiplex PCR reads, TCRdb called clonotypes with MiXCR, one entry per CDR3 protein. The sample consists of 500,000 to 700,000 distinct CDR3 sequences, 22% of them appearing once. The V gene end was trimmed by 3 bases and the J gene end by 4 bases; junction bases not matched to a gene: 3. The CDR3 is made up of 15 amino acids. Germline CDR1 and CDR2: KGHDR and SFDVKD.

Sequencing was performed on peripheral blood. V usage is TRBV24-1 and J usage is TRBJ1-5; 9 bases fit TRBD1. This TCR derives from a woman aged 18-29 years with stable Graves' hyperthyroidism. Some clones in this sample may be carry-over from other donors' samples. CDR3 protein: CATSDTGTGNQPQHF. The CDR3 DNA reads TGTGCCACCAGTGATACTGGGACAGGGAATCAGCCCCAGCATTTT.